This is a list of T cell receptor beta chains from one sample in a study of early stage breast cancer tumors. Profiling relied on immunoSEQ multiplex PCR, and the TCRdb table lists in-frame clones only, not all of them. The table lists some 30,000 clones, roughly 86% of them singletons. The sample taken for sequencing was blood. These receptors were collected from a person in their fifties with breast cancer. Each CDR3 is given with its conserved first and last residue. D genes are given only for firm matches. Where a row states a size, it is once, few, many or the class of an expanded clone; other rows omit it.

>TRBJ2-5|TRBD2|.|TRBV6-6
CASSKLAGGPGETQYF
TGTGCCAGCAGCAAACTAGCGGGAGGGCCCGGGGAGACCCAGTACTTC
>TRBJ1-2|.|once|TRBV28
CASTKRFYDGYTF
TGTGCCAGCACAAAACGTTTCTACGATGGCTACACCTTC
>TRBJ1-5|.|.|TRBV19
CASSSPRERGNQPQHF
TGTGCCAGTAGTAGCCCCAGGGAAAGGGGCAATCAGCCCCAGCATTTT
>TRBJ2-2|.|.|TRBV28
CASSPGQVYTGELFF
TGTGCCAGCAGCCCCGGCCAGGTTTACACCGGGGAGCTGTTTTTT
>TRBJ2-2|.|.|TRBV4-1
CASSLMNTGELFF
TGCGCCAGCAGCCTCATGAACACCGGGGAGCTGTTTTTT
>TRBJ1-1|.|.|TRBV19
CASGRGGTEAFF
TGTGCCAGCGGACGTGGGGGCACTGAAGCTTTCTTT
>TRBJ2-7|TRBD1|.|TRBV2
CASSADRTYEQYF
TGTGCCAGCAGTGCGGACAGGACCTACGAGCAGTACTTC
>TRBJ1-1|.|.|TRBV2
CASSEAEGLNTEAFF
TGTGCCAGCAGTGAAGCAGAGGGACTGAACACTGAAGCTTTCTTT
>TRBJ2-5|.|.|TRBV18
CASSPQSGKSQETQYF
TGTGCCAGCTCGCCCCAAAGCGGCAAGTCTCAAGAGACCCAGTACTTC
>TRBJ1-1|.|.|TRBV7-9
CASSLGSGDTEAFF
TGTGCCAGCAGCTTAGGTTCTGGAGACACTGAAGCTTTCTTT
>TRBJ2-2|TRBD2|.|TRBV10-3
CAIRRLAGEGVAGELFF
TGTGCCATCAGAAGACTAGCGGGGGAAGGGGTTGCCGGGGAGCTGTTTTTT
>TRBJ2-2|TRBD1|once|TRBV5-6
CASSLRQGADTGELFF
TGTGCCAGCAGCTTGAGACAGGGAGCGGACACCGGGGAGCTGTTTTTT
>TRBJ2-1|TRBD2|.|TRBV30
CAWSPTGTSMGEQFF
TGTGCCTGGTCCCCAACCGGGACTAGCATGGGTGAGCAGTTCTTC
>TRBJ1-2|.|.|TRBV5-1
CASSSLGGIGYGYTF
TGCGCCAGCAGCTCCCTCGGGGGGATCGGCTATGGCTACACCTTC
>TRBJ1-1|.|.|TRBV7-9
CASSFWSGASQLF
TGTGCCAGCAGCTTTTGGAGTGGGGCCTCCCAATTATTT
>TRBJ1-2|TRBD1|.|TRBV5-6
CASSRQGLENYGYTF
TGTGCCAGCAGTCGACAGGGTCTAGAGAACTATGGCTACACCTTC
>TRBJ2-5|.|few|TRBV27
CASTLGGTQYF
TGTGCCAGCACCTTGGGGGGGACCCAGTACTTC
>TRBJ1-1|.|once|TRBV11-3
CASGPDGNTEAFF
TGTGCCAGCGGGCCAGACGGGAACACTGAAGCTTTCTTT
>TRBJ1-5|.|.|TRBV7-9
CASSLVGGGQPQHF
TGTGCCAGCAGCTTAGTTGGGGGGGGTCAGCCCCAGCATTTT
>TRBJ2-2|.|few|TRBV5-1
CASSLAGKITGELFF
TGCGCCAGCAGCTTGGCAGGGAAGATTACCGGGGAGCTGTTTTTT
>TRBJ2-7|.|.|TRBV7-8
CASSFASPWDEQYF
TGTGCCAGCAGCTTTGCGTCGCCCTGGGACGAGCAGTACTTC
>TRBJ2-1|TRBD2|.|TRBV7-9
CASSLAGAGGSNEQFF
TGTGCCAGCAGCTTAGCTGGGGCGGGGGGATCTAATGAGCAGTTCTTC
>TRBJ2-2|.|.|TRBV7-3
CASSLRPASGELFF
TGTGCCAGCAGCTTGAGGCCAGCGTCCGGGGAGCTGTTTTTT
>TRBJ2-7|.|.|TRBV2
CASSEGGRSNEQYF
TGTGCCAGCAGTGAAGGGGGCAGGTCCAACGAGCAGTACTTC
>TRBJ2-3|.|.|TRBV7-2
CASSSRTNTDTQYF
TGTGCCAGCAGCTCCCGGACTAACACAGATACGCAGTATTTT
>TRBJ1-1|.|once|TRBV5-1
CASSLATSGPFF
TGCGCCAGCAGCTTGGCCACTTCCGGGCCTTTCTTT
>TRBJ1-6|.|.|TRBV27
CASSSQGTLQAPLHF
TGTGCCAGCAGTTCACAAGGGACCCTACAGGCGCCCCTCCACTTT
>TRBJ2-7|TRBD1|.|TRBV28
CASRTGGEGYEQYF
TGTGCCAGCAGGACAGGGGGCGAGGGCTACGAGCAGTACTTC
>TRBJ1-1|.|few|TRBV7-9
CASSPVRVNTEAFF
TGTGCCAGCAGCCCTGTCAGGGTGAACACTGAAGCTTTCTTT
>TRBJ2-3|TRBD2|.|TRBV9
CASSVGVGGTSGFTDTQYF
TGTGCCAGCAGCGTAGGAGTCGGGGGAACTAGCGGGTTTACAGATACGCAGTATTTT
>TRBJ2-1|TRBD1|few|TRBV10-3
CATLSGNRGRDNEQFF
TGTGCCACCCTATCGGGTAACAGGGGTAGGGACAATGAGCAGTTCTTC
>TRBJ2-3|TRBD2|.|TRBV9
CASSGRTSAPDTQYF
TGTGCCAGCAGCGGGAGGACTAGCGCCCCAGATACGCAGTATTTT
>TRBJ2-1|.|.|TRBV5-1
CASSFPRGTYNEQFF
TGCGCCAGCAGCTTCCCCAGGGGTACCTACAATGAGCAGTTCTTC
>TRBJ2-7|TRBD2|.|TRBV5-1
CASSSPGGTPYEQYF
TGCGCCAGCAGCTCGCCGGGGGGGACCCCCTACGAGCAGTACTTC
>TRBJ2-1|.|.|TRBV9
CASSVGLTAGYNEQFF
TGTGCCAGCAGCGTAGGACTTACAGCGGGCTACAATGAGCAGTTCTTC
>TRBJ1-4|TRBD1|.|TRBV5-6
CASSLTTGGGNEKLFF
TGTGCCAGCAGCCTAACTACAGGGGGCGGGAATGAAAAACTGTTTTTT
>TRBJ2-1|.|.|TRBV7-3
CASSLIASSYNEQFF
TGTGCCAGCAGCTTAATAGCCAGCTCCTACAATGAGCAGTTCTTC
>TRBJ1-2|.|.|TRBV28
CASSYPGGGLYGYTF
TGTGCCAGCAGTTACCCCGGGGGCGGACTCTATGGCTACACCTTC
>TRBJ2-1|.|medium-sized|TRBV6-5
CASSYLGNNYNEQFF
TGTGCCAGCAGTTACTTGGGCAACAACTACAATGAGCAGTTCTTC
>TRBJ1-5|TRBD1|.|TRBV19
CASRTPGQGGQPQHF
TGTGCCAGCCGCACCCCGGGGCAGGGGGGACAGCCCCAGCATTTT
>TRBJ2-7|.|few|TRBV10-2
CASSLSSYEQYF
TGCGCCAGCAGTCTAAGCTCCTACGAGCAGTACTTC
>TRBJ2-7|TRBD2|.|TRBV29-1
CSVESGVNYEQYF
TGCAGCGTTGAGAGCGGGGTAAACTACGAGCAGTACTTC
>TRBJ1-6|TRBD1|.|TRBV5-6
CASSDSGTGISNSPLHF
TGTGCCAGCAGCGATTCCGGGACAGGGATATCGAACTCACCCCTCCACTTT
>TRBJ1-4|.|.|TRBV28
CASSLGVRGGEKLFF
TGTGCCAGCAGTTTAGGGGTGAGGGGAGGAGAAAAACTGTTTTTT
>TRBJ2-5|.|.|TRBV7-8
CASSLVGTTQETQYF
TGTGCCAGCAGCTTAGTTGGCACAACCCAAGAGACCCAGTACTTC